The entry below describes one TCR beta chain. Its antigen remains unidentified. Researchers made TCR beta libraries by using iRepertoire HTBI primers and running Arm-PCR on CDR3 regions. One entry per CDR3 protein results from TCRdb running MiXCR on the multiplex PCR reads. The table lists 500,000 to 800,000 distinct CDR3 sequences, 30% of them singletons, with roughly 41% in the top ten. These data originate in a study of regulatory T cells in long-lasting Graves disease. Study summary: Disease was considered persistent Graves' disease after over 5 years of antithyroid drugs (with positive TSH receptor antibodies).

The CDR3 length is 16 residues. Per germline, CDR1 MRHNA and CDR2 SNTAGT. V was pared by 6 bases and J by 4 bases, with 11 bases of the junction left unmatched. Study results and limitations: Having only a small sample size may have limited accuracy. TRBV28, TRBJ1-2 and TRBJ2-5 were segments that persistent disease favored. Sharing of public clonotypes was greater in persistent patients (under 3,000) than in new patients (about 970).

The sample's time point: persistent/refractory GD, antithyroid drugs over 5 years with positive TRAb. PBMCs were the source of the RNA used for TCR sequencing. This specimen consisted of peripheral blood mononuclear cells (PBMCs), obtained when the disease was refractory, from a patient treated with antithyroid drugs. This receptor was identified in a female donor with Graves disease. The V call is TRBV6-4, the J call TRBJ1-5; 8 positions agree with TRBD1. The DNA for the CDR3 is TGTGCCAGCAGCAAGACAGGGGACGGAAGGAATCAGCCCCAGCATTTT. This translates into CASSKTGDGRNQPQHF.